This TCR beta chain derives from a study of blood T cell repertoires in COVID-19. Using immunoSEQ multiplex PCR, the repertoire was profiled, and TCRdb retains in-frame clones only, with some absent. Of over 600,000 clones detected, 80% to 90% appear once; the ten largest clones hold roughly 0.25%. Germline CDR1 is MGHRA and CDR2 is YSYEKL. Between the trimmed V and J ends, which lost 7 bases and 1 base, there was a span of 16 bases. This CDR3 has 16 amino acids. The chain employs TRBV4-1 and TRBJ2-2; TRBD2 is a possible D gene (6 bases). Sequencing was performed on peripheral blood. This clonotype was obtained from a woman between 18 and 29 years old with acute or convalescent COVID-19. This CDR3 is CASKVTRGGNTGELFF. Here the CDR3 DNA reads TGCGCCAGCAAGGTGACCCGGGGAGGGAACACCGGGGAGCTGTTTTTT.